This TCR beta chain was retrieved from a study of spatial heterogeneity in lung cancer. TCRdb called the 5' RACE reads again in MiXCR, with one record for every CDR3 protein. Of about 45,000 distinct CDR3 sequences listed, under 7.5% were seen once; the top ten hold roughly two fifths. As for time point: sample taken at primary tumor resection. This clonotype was observed a few times. This specimen consisted of PBMCs, obtained at surgery. The source is a female donor with early-stage non-small cell lung cancer.

The CDR3 here is CASSGQGNTGELFF. The CDR3 DNA reads TGTGCCAGCAGTGGACAGGGTAACACCGGGGAGCTGTTTTTT. V usage is TRBV6-1 and J usage is TRBJ2-2; 7 bases map to TRBD1. Unmatched junction bases numbered 1, after V lost 4 bases and J lost 2 bases. This CDR3 has 14 amino acids. Germline V CDR1 and CDR2: MNHNS, SASEGT.